The present TCR beta chain was sequenced within a study of blood T cell repertoires in COVID-19. In the study overall: Acute-phase and convalescent COVID-19 samples originated in the United States, Italy and Spain. Sources were T cells, B-cell-depleted T cells, or PBMCs; the material itself was cDNA or gDNA.

CDR3 length equals 15 residues. Per germline, CDR1 SGHRS and CDR2 YFSETQ. Trimming took 5 bases from V and 5 from J; bases not matched to a gene: 9. Only one count was recorded for this clone. Source study methods: Estimation of nucleated cell counts relied on the amplification of reference gene primers. Sequenced by immunoSEQ multiplex PCR; TCRdb stores in-frame clones only, minus some. V, J and clone size derive from that table, while D and trimming were established from the DNA sequence. The data hold 350,000 to 550,000 clones, with around 88% observed a single time. The receptor was isolated from a woman in her 30s with acute or convalescent COVID-19. The chain has TRBV5-1 and TRBJ2-3; TRBD1 matches 9 bases. The specimen was peripheral blood. The CDR3 DNA reads TGCGCCAGCAGAAGGACAGGGGCATCCCTAGATACGCAGTATTTT. Translated: CASRRTGASLDTQYF.